One and the same sample provided the 20 T cell receptor beta chains below, sequenced in a study of CD8+ T cells in alopecia areata. Sequencing templates came from extracted RNA that was reverse transcribed into cDNA. Assay: immunoSEQ multiplex PCR; the TCRdb copy retains only in-frame clones and omits some. The repertoire holds more than 150,000 clones, with about 63% as singletons. Sequencing used CD4+ T cells sorted from blood, obtained at week 0. The receptors come from a human donor with alopecia areata.

This chain joins TRBV18 and TRBJ2-1; tentative D call: TRBD2 (6 bases). CDR3 length: 13 amino acids. Germline CDR1 reads KGHSH; CDR2 reads LQKENI. V shed 3 bases and J shed 6 bases, with 9 bases lying between them. CDR3 amino acids: CASSPTRSNEQFF. CDR3 nucleotides: TGTGCCAGCTCACCGACTAGGAGCAATGAGCAGTTCTTC.

The V and J genes are TRBV29-1 and TRBJ1-2; D is possibly TRBD1 (6 bases). Looked up from germline, CDR1 is SQVTM and CDR2 is ANQGSEA. This CDR3 is built from 13 residues. The germline V and J ends were trimmed by 6 bases and 2 bases, with 13 bases remaining between them. As DNA, the CDR3 is TGCAGCGTCGTTGGACAGCCCAACTATGGCTACACCTTC. Amino acids: CSVVGQPNYGYTF.

This chain links TRBV5-1 with TRBJ1-1, with unresolved D. The CDR3 runs to 14 residues. Germline V gene data show CDR1 as SGHRS and CDR2 as YFSETQ. V dropped 0 bases and J dropped 2 bases, with 8 bases sitting between them. The CDR3 reads CASSLAPGNTEAFF. In DNA form, the CDR3 reads TGCGCCAGCAGCTTGGCCCCTGGAAACACTGAAGCTTTCTTT.

This clone showed up just a few times. The DNA of the CDR3 is TGTGCCACCCCTGGGGTAGGGACAGATACGCAGTATTTT. It specifies CATPGVGTDTQYF. The V and J genes are TRBV2 and TRBJ2-3; D is unresolved. V was clipped by 10 bases and J by 3 bases, with 14 bases between them. The CDR3 is made up of 13 amino acids. CDR1 and CDR2 from the germline V gene are SNHLY and FYNNEI.

The V call is TRBV28, the J call TRBJ1-2; 7 nucleotides agree with TRBD1. Losses at the gene ends were 4 bases for V and 10 bases for J; bases not matched to a gene: 9. The CDR3 contains 13 residues. Per germline, CDR1 MDHEN and CDR2 SYDVKM. CDR3 DNA sequence: TGTGCCAGCAGTTCCCCGGGACAGTTCGACTACACCTTC. It yields the protein CASSSPGQFDYTF.

This clone was observed a few times. CDR3 amino acids: CASSFARTNTGELFF. The CDR3 DNA is TGCGCCAGCAGCTTCGCTAGGACGAACACCGGGGAGCTGTTTTTT. This chain joins TRBV5-1 and TRBJ2-2; D remains unclear. Trimming removed 2 bases from V and 0 bases from J, with 8 bases in between. CDR1 and CDR2 from the germline V gene are SGHRS and YFSETQ. This CDR3 has 15 residues.

This clone was seen only once. The genes are TRBV30 and TRBJ1-1; D is possibly TRBD1 (6 bases). The CDR3 consists of 14 residues. Trimming took off 2 bases at V and 1 base at J, with 11 bases between the two ends. In germline, CDR1 is GTSNPN, CDR2 SVGIG (reference sequence). For the CDR3, the DNA is TGTGCCTGGAGTATTAAAGGGGGGAACACTGAAGCTTTCTTT. It yields the protein CAWSIKGGNTEAFF.

This clone has more than one count but fewer than ten. The gene calls are TRBV14 and TRBJ1-5; D might be TRBD1 (5 bases). Germline-derived CDR1 and CDR2 are SGHDN and FVKESK. The CDR3 contains 14 residues. The V end was cut by 1 base, the J end by 6 bases, with 10 bases between. The CDR3 region has the DNA TGTGCCAGCAGCCAAGGTGCGGGGGGTCAGCCCCAGCATTTT. Protein sequence: CASSQGAGGQPQHF.

V gene TRBV29-1 combines with J gene TRBJ1-5; D perhaps matches TRBD1 (5 bases). Looked up from germline, CDR1 is SQVTM and CDR2 is ANQGSEA. Trimming left V 7 bases short and J 3 bases short, with 16 bases between. The CDR3 consists of 14 residues. The chain's CDR3 is CSASTGQSNQPQHF. The CDR3 coding sequence is TGCAGCGCTTCTACAGGCCAGTCCAATCAGCCCCAGCATTTT.

This chain joins TRBV18 and TRBJ1-1, with TRBD1 matching 7 bases. The CDR3 spans 16 residues. The germline CDR1 and CDR2 sequences are KGHSH and LQKENI. V was pared by 5 bases and J by 1 base, with 10 bases of the junction left unmatched. The DNA for the CDR3 is TGTGCCAGCTCAGTCACAGGGGCAGGGGAGAACACTGAAGCTTTCTTT. Encoded protein: CASSVTGAGENTEAFF.

The chain recombines TRBV6-1 with TRBJ1-6; D is ambiguous. The CDR3 contains 14 residues. The ends were cut back, 5 bases at V and 9 bases at J, with 14 bases in the middle. The V gene's germline CDR1 is MNHNS and CDR2 SASEGT. The CDR3: CASSRGHGGSPLHF. The CDR3 DNA follows: TGTGCCAGCAGTAGAGGCCACGGAGGTTCACCCCTCCACTTT.

The V and J genes are TRBV25-1 and TRBJ1-1; maybe TRBD1 (6 bases). The germline V and J ends were trimmed by 4 bases and 1 base, with 10 bases remaining between them. CDR1 is MGHDK and CDR2 is SYGVNS in the germline V gene. This CDR3 is built from 14 residues. CDR3 in DNA: TGTGCCAGCAGTGTTCTGGGGGCGAACACTGAAGCTTTCTTT. Its translation: CASSVLGANTEAFF.

The gene calls are TRBV25-1 and TRBJ1-2; D is ambiguous. Trimming stripped 3 bases from V and 5 bases from J, with 13 bases between. The CDR3 extends over 14 amino acids. Germline V lookup: CDR1 MGHDK, CDR2 SYGVNS. The CDR3: CASSDPGPGYGYTF. Here the CDR3 DNA reads TGTGCCAGCAGTGACCCCGGGCCCGGGTATGGCTACACCTTC.

This clone showed up just a few times. The sample has other DNA sequences that encode this CDR3 too. V and J are TRBV29-1 and TRBJ1-5; 8 nucleotides align to TRBD1. The V gene end was trimmed by 6 bases and the J gene end by 2 bases; junction bases not matched to a gene: 3. Germline V lookup: CDR1 SQVTM, CDR2 ANQGSEA. This CDR3 contains 13 residues. CDR3 in DNA: TGCAGCGTCGGACAGGGAGGCAATCAGCCCCAGCATTTT. It codes for CSVGQGGNQPQHF.

This chain links TRBV9 with TRBJ2-3, with D possibly matching TRBD2 (6 bases). CDR3 size: 17 residues. With 1 base removed from V and 0 bases from J, the gap between germline ends came to 15 bases. Germline values: CDR1 SGDLS, CDR2 YYNGEE. CDR3 DNA sequence: TGTGCCAGCAGCGTATCAGTTAGCGGAGACAGCACAGATACGCAGTATTTT. Protein product: CASSVSVSGDSTDTQYF.

This clone was counted only a few times. V is TRBV7-9 and J is TRBJ2-3; D is undetermined. V lost 5 bases and J 4 bases, leaving 16 bases between the germline ends. Germline assignment: CDR1 SEHNR and CDR2 FQNEAQ (reference sequence). The CDR3 consists of 15 residues. The CDR3 sequence: CASSVELGGADTQYF. The CDR3 bases are TGTGCCAGCAGCGTAGAATTGGGTGGGGCAGATACGCAGTATTTT.

The CDR3 loop is CASSLARGDEQYF. In nucleotides, the CDR3 is TGTGCCAGCAGCTTAGCTCGAGGGGACGAGCAGTACTTC. V usage is TRBV7-6 and J usage is TRBJ2-7; D could derive from TRBD1 or TRBD2 (5 bases each). The CDR3 has 13 amino acids. The germline gives CDR1 SGHVS, CDR2 FNYEAQ. V lost 0 bases to trimming and J lost 5 bases, with 8 bases between them.

The chain has TRBV12-5 and TRBJ2-2; 9 bases agree with TRBD1. The CDR3 totals 15 residues. V gave up 5 bases and J gave up 3 bases; unmatched junction bases: 4. Germline CDR1 and CDR2: LGHNT and FRNRAP. The CDR3 here is CASGPGQGDTGELFF. CDR3 DNA: TGTGCTAGTGGTCCGGGACAGGGAGACACCGGGGAGCTGTTTTTT.

The V call is TRBV5-1, the J call TRBJ1-1; D not certain. The length of the CDR3 is 14 residues. Germline V gene data show CDR1 as SGHRS and CDR2 as YFSETQ. V lost 1 base and J lost 7, with 14 bases in between. The DNA for the CDR3 is TGCGCCAGCAGCTTGTATCCGGGGTCTGGTGAAGCTTTCTTT. It yields the protein CASSLYPGSGEAFF.

The table lists this clone with a few counts. The rearrangement links TRBV30 to TRBJ1-6; 7 bases fit TRBD1. V was pared by 3 bases and J by 4 bases, with 9 bases of the junction left unmatched. Germline V gene lookup returns CDR1 GTSNPN and CDR2 SVGIG (reference sequence). The CDR3 extends over 16 amino acids. In nucleotides, the CDR3 is TGTGCCTGGAGGAAGGGACAGCAATTTTATAATTCACCCCTCCACTTT. Protein product: CAWRKGQQFYNSPLHF.